The sample holds a few counts of the clone carrying this T cell receptor (beta chain). Its target is not known. The CDR3 consists of 14 residues. Germline V gives CDR1 KGHSH, CDR2 LQKENI. V was clipped by 3 bases and J by 8 bases, with 16 bases between them. Measured with immunoSEQ multiplex PCR; TCRdb has only the in-frame clones, and not every one. The data contain 1,200 to 1,500 clones, less than 25% of them singletons. The data stem from a study of T cells in localized non-small cell lung cancer. Whole-study findings and limits: Compared with tumor, uninvolved adjacent lung displayed greater T cell clonality, ranking highest overall.

This rearrangement joins TRBV18 to TRBJ1-1; D uncertain. The sequencing used normal lung tissue next to the tumor, collected before any cancer treatment. The source is an older male donor with stage I squamous cell lung carcinoma. The CDR3 region is CASSPTFPEVEAFF. The CDR3 bases are TGTGCCAGCTCACCTACTTTCCCGGAGGTGGAAGCTTTCTTT.